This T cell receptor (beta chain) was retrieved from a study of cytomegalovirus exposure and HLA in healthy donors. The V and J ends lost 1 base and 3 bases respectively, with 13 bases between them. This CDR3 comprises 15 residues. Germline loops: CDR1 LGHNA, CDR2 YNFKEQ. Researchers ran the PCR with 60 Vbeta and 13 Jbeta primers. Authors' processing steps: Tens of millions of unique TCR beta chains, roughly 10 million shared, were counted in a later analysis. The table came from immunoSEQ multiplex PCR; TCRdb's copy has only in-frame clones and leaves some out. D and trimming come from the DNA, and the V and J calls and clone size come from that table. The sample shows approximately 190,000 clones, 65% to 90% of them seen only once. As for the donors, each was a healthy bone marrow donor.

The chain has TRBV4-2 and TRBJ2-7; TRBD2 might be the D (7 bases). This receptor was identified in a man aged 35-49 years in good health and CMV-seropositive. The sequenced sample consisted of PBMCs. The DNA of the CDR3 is TGTGCCAGCAGCCAAGCCCCGGGGGGCGGCTACGAGCAGTACTTC. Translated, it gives CASSQAPGGGYEQYF.